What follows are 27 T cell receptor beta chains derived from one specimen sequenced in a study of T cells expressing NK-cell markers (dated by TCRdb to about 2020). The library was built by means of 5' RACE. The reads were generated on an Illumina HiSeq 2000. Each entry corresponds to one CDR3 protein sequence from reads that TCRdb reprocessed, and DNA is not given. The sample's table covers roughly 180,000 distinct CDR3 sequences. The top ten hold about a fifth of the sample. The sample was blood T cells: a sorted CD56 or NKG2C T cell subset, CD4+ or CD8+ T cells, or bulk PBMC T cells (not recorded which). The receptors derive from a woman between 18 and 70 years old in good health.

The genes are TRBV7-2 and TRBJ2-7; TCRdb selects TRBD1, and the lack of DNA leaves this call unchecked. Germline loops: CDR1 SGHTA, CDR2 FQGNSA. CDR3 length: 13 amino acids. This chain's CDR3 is CASSQKPGMEQYF. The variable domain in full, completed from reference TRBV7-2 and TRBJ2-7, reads GAGVSQSPSNKVTEKGKDVELRCDPISGHTALYWYRQSLGQGLEFLIYFQGNSAPDKSGLPSDRFSAERTGGSVSTLTIQRTQQEDSAVYLCASSQKPGMEQYFGPGTRLTVT.

The CDR3 sequence: CASSNRGTESYYGYTF. This sequence joins TRBV2 and TRBJ1-2; absent DNA, TCRdb's TRBD1 call cannot be checked. The CDR3 runs to 16 residues. Germline V lookup: CDR1 SNHLY, CDR2 FYNNEI.

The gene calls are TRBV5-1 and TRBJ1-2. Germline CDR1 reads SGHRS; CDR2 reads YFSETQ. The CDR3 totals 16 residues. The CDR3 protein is CASSPIGGSDNYGYTF.

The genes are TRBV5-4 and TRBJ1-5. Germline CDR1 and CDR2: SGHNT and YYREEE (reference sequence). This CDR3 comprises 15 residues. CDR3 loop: CASSPGGAGNQPQHF.

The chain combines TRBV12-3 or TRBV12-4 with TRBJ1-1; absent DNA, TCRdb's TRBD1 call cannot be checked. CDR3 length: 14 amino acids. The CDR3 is CASRPTGSDTEAFF.

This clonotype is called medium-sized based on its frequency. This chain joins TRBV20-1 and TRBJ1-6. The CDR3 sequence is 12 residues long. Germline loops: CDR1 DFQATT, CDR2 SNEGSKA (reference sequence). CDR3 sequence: CSASDQRRALHF.

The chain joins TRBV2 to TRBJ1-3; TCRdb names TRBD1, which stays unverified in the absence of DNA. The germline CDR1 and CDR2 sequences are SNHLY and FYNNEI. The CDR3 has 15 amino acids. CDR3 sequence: CASTPGTGSGNTIYF.

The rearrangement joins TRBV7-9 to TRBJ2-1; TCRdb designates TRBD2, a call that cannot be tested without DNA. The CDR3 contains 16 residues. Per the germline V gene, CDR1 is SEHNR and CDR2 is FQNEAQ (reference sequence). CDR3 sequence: CASSLFGLAGEEEQFF. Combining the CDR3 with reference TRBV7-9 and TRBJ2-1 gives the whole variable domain DTGVSQNPRHKITKRGQNVTFRCDPISEHNRLYWYRQTLGQGPEFLTYFQNEAQLEKSRLLSDRFSAERPKGSFSTLEIQRTEQGDSAMYLCASSLFGLAGEEEQFFGPGTRLTVL.

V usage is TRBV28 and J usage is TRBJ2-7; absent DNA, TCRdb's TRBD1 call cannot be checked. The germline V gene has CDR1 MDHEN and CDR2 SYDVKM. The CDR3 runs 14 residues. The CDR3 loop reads CASSLRAGRYEQYF.

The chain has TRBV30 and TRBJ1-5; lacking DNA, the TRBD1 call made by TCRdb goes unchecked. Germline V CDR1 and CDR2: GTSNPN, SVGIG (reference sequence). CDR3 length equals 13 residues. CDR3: CAWKGDGNQPQHF.

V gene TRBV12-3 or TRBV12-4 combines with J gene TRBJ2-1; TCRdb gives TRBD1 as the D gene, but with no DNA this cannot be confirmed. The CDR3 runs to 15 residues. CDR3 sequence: CASTRASRQGNEQFF.

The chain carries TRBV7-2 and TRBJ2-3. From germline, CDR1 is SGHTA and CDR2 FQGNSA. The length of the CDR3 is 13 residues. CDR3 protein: CASSSRKEDTQYF.

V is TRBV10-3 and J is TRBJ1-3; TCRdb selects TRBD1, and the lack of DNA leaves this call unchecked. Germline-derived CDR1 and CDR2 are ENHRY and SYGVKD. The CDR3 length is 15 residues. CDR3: CAISVPANSGNTIYF.

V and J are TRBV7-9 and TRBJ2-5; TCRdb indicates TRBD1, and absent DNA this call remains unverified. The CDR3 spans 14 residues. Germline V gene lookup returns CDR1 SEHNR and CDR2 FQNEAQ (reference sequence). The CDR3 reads CASSLGSQGETQYF.

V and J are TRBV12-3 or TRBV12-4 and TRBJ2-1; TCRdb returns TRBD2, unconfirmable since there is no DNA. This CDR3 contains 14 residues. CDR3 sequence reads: CASITSGTYNEQFF.

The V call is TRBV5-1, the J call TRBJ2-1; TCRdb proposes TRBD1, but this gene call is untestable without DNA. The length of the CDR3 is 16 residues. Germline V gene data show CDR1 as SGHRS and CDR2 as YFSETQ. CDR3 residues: CASSGGQGPKINEQFF.

Here the CDR3 reads CASSLGRGDYNEQFF. This chain joins TRBV7-2 and TRBJ2-1; with no DNA, the TCRdb D assignment of TRBD1 cannot be verified. CDR1 SGHTA and CDR2 FQGNSA come from the germline V gene. This CDR3 region has 15 residues.

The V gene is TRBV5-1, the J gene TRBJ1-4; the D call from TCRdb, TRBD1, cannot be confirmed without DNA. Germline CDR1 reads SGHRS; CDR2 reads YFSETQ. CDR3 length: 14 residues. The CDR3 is CASSLMDRDEKLFF.

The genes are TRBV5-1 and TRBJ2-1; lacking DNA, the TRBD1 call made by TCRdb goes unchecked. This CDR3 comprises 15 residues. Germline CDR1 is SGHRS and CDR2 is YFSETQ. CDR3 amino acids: CASSLGPSAQGEQFF. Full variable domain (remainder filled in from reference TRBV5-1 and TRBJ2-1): KAGVTQTPRYLIKTRGQQVTLSCSPISGHRSVSWYQQTPGQGLQFLFEYFSETQRNKGNFPGRFSGRQFSNSRSEMNVSTLELGDSALYLCASSLGPSAQGEQFFGPGTRLTVL.

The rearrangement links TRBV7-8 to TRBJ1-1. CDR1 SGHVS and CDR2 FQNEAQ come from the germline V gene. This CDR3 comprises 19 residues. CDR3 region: CASSPARSVDDLGDTEAFF. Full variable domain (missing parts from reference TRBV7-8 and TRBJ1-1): GAGVSQSPRYKVAKRGQDVALRCDPISGHVSLFWYQQALGQGPEFLTYFQNEAQLDKSGLPSDRFFAERPEGSVSTLKIQRTQQEDSAVYLCASSPARSVDDLGDTEAFFGQGTRLTVV.

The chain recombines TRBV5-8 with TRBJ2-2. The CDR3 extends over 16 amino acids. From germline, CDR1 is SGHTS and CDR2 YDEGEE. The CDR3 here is CASSLYTRRDTGELFF.

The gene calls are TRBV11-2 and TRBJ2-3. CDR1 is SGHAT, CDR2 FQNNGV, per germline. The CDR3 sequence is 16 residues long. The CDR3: CASSRVMATSTDTQYF. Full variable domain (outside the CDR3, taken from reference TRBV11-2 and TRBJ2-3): EAGVAQSPRYKIIEKRQSVAFWCNPISGHATLYWYQQILGQGPKLLIQFQNNGVVDDSQLPKDRFSAERLKGVDSTLKIQPAKLEDSAVYLCASSRVMATSTDTQYFGPGTRLTVL.

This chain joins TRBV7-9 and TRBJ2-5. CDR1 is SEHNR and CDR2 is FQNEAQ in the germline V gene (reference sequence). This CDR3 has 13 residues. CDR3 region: CASSPQISMAQYF.

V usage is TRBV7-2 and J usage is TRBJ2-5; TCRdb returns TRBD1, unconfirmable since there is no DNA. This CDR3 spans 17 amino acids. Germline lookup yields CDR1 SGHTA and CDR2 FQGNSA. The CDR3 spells CASSLGFTRGGQETQYF.

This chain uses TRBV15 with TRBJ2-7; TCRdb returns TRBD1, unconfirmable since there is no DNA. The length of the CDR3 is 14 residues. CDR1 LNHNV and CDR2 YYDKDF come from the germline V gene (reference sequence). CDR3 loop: CATSREDSPYEQYF.

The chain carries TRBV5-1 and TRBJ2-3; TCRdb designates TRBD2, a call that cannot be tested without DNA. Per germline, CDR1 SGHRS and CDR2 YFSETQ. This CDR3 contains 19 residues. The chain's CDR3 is CASSLSKAGGTTSTDTQYF. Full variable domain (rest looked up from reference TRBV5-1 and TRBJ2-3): KAGVTQTPRYLIKTRGQQVTLSCSPISGHRSVSWYQQTPGQGLQFLFEYFSETQRNKGNFPGRFSGRQFSNSRSEMNVSTLELGDSALYLCASSLSKAGGTTSTDTQYFGPGTRLTVL.

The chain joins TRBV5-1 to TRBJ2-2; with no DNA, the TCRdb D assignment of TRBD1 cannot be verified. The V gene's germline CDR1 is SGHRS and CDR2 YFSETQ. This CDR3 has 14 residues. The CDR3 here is CASSPGGADGELFF.